These T cell receptor beta chains were read from a single sample in a study of cytomegalovirus exposure and HLA in healthy donors. TCRdb's table, derived via immunoSEQ multiplex PCR, lists solely in-frame clones and lacks some. This table has some 140,000 clones, roughly nine tenths appearing once. The sequencing input was PBMCs. These receptors came from a man between 18 and 35 years old in good health and CMV-seronegative. The CDR3 runs from the conserved cysteine through the conserved F or W. Fields, in order: V gene, clone size, J gene, D gene, CDR3 length, CDR3 protein, CDR3 DNA. A D gene is named only where the DNA matches it firmly. Not every row has a clone size; where given, it reads once, few, many or a size class.

>TRBV27|once|TRBJ1-1|.|14
CASSPFGRNTEAFF
TGTGCCAGCAGTCCATTCGGGAGGAACACTGAAGCTTTCTTT
>TRBV15|once|TRBJ1-4|.|18
CATSRERDGRGTNEKLFF
TGTGCCACCAGCAGAGAAAGGGATGGAAGGGGAACTAATGAAAAACTGTTTTTT
>TRBV18|.|TRBJ1-4|TRBD1|16
CASSSGQGALNEKLFF
TGTGCCAGCTCATCGGGACAGGGGGCGCTTAATGAAAAACTGTTTTTT
>TRBV6-5|.|TRBJ1-3|TRBD1|15
CASSRQGPSGNTIYF
TGTGCCAGCAGCCGACAGGGGCCCTCTGGAAACACCATATATTTT
>TRBV6-6|once|TRBJ2-1|.|15
CASSPQGVSYNEQFF
TGTGCCAGCAGCCCTCAAGGGGTCTCCTACAATGAGCAGTTCTTC
>TRBV13|.|TRBJ2-1|.|15
CASSGSTGSYNEQFF
TGTGCCAGCAGCGGATCGACAGGCTCCTACAATGAGCAGTTCTTC
>TRBV6-6|.|TRBJ2-5|TRBD2|15
CASRSPLAGSETQYF
TGTGCCAGCAGATCCCCTCTAGCGGGGAGCGAGACCCAGTACTTC
>TRBV15|.|TRBJ1-1|.|15
CATSRENRRNTEAFF
TGTGCCACCAGCAGAGAGAACAGGAGGAACACTGAAGCTTTCTTT
>TRBV19|.|TRBJ1-1|.|15
CASSIDWRAWTEAFF
TGTGCCAGTAGTATAGATTGGCGGGCGTGGACTGAAGCTTTCTTT
>TRBV4-2|.|TRBJ2-5|.|16
CASSQGLPQTQETQYF
TGTGCCAGCAGCCAAGGTCTTCCGCAGACTCAAGAGACCCAGTACTTC
>TRBV6-5|.|TRBJ1-1|.|15
CASSFQPGGGTEAFF
TGTGCCAGCAGCTTCCAACCTGGCGGAGGCACTGAAGCTTTCTTT
>TRBV27|once|TRBJ2-1|TRBD1|14
CASSPNRGYNEQFF
TGTGCCAGCAGTCCTAACAGGGGGTACAATGAGCAGTTCTTC
>TRBV19|.|TRBJ2-3|TRBD2|13
CATGLVWSDTQYF
TGTGCCACGGGACTAGTATGGTCAGATACGCAGTATTTT
>TRBV5-1|.|TRBJ1-2|TRBD1|16
CASSPWPVTGTDGYTF
TGCGCCAGCAGCCCCTGGCCCGTAACCGGGACAGATGGCTACACCTTC
>TRBV5-1|.|TRBJ1-2|TRBD1|17
CASSLAGGGSVGYGYTF
TGCGCCAGCAGCTTGGCAGGGGGCGGCTCAGTGGGTTATGGCTACACCTTC
>TRBV5-5|.|TRBJ1-2|.|14
CASSPDPGDYGYTF
TGTGCCAGCAGCCCAGACCCAGGGGACTATGGCTACACCTTC
>TRBV30|.|TRBJ2-3|.|15
CAWSADGISTDTQYF
TGTGCCTGGAGTGCGGACGGGATAAGCACAGATACGCAGTATTTT
>TRBV5-6|.|TRBJ2-5|.|15
CASSPRRTVQETQYF
TGTGCCAGCAGCCCAAGACGGACAGTCCAAGAGACCCAGTACTTC
>TRBV18|.|TRBJ2-6|TRBD2|21
CASSPLSPGATGGSGANVLTF
TGTGCCAGCTCACCATTATCCCCCGGGGCGACGGGAGGCTCTGGGGCCAACGTCCTGACTTTC
>TRBV7-9|.|TRBJ2-1|.|14
CASTDWAPGDEQFF
TGTGCCAGCACGGACTGGGCCCCGGGTGATGAGCAGTTCTTC
>TRBV4-1|.|TRBJ2-1|.|17
CASSQGPGGTYYNEQFF
TGCGCCAGCAGCCAAGGGCCAGGGGGGACCTATTACAATGAGCAGTTCTTC
>TRBV28|.|TRBJ2-7|.|16
CASRTSRQGGRDEQYF
TGTGCCAGCAGGACCTCCCGGCAGGGGGGTAGGGACGAGCAGTACTTC
>TRBV11-3|.|TRBJ2-7|TRBD1|13
CASSPGQGYEQYF
TGTGCCAGCAGCCCGGGACAGGGCTACGAGCAGTACTTC
>TRBV29-1|.|TRBJ2-2|TRBD1|12
CSLQGDTGELFF
TGCAGCCTACAGGGGGACACCGGGGAGCTGTTTTTT
>TRBV4-1|few|TRBJ1-1|.|14
CASSQVRSNTEAFF
TGCGCCAGCAGCCAAGTCCGGTCGAACACTGAAGCTTTCTTT
>TRBV19|.|TRBJ2-7|.|14
CASSYKERPYEQYF
TGTGCCAGTAGTTATAAGGAGAGACCCTACGAGCAGTACTTC
>TRBV2|.|TRBJ1-5|.|13
CASSVRQNQPQHF
TGTGCCAGCAGTGTCCGACAGAATCAGCCCCAGCATTTT
>TRBV18|few|TRBJ2-7|TRBD1|14
CASSPGQGAYEQYF
TGTGCCAGCTCACCGGGACAGGGTGCCTACGAGCAGTACTTC
>TRBV9|.|TRBJ1-3|.|16
CASSVDPGTTGNTIYF
TGTGCCAGCAGCGTAGACCCAGGGACTACTGGAAACACCATATATTTT
>TRBV6-5|.|TRBJ2-1|TRBD1|14
CASSSGQGVTEQFF
TGTGCCAGCAGTTCGGGACAGGGTGTCACTGAGCAGTTCTTC
>TRBV2|.|TRBJ2-1|TRBD1|15
CASSYRGASNNEQFF
TGTGCCAGCAGTTACAGGGGTGCCTCGAACAATGAGCAGTTCTTC
>TRBV5-8|.|TRBJ1-6|.|15
CASSSTRGGPSPLHF
TGTGCCAGCAGCTCCACCCGGGGGGGTCCATCACCCCTCCACTTT
>TRBV5-1|.|TRBJ2-7|TRBD2|15
CASSRLAGTSYEQYF
TGCGCCAGCAGCAGGCTAGCGGGGACCTCCTACGAGCAGTACTTC
>TRBV7-9|.|TRBJ2-5|.|16
CASSWGVGTDKETQYF
TGTGCCAGCAGCTGGGGGGTTGGGACGGATAAAGAGACCCAGTACTTC
>TRBV2|once|TRBJ2-3|TRBD2|18
CASRRLAGGREVTDTQYF
TGTGCCAGCAGGCGACTAGCGGGGGGGCGAGAGGTCACAGATACGCAGTATTTT
>TRBV6-1|.|TRBJ1-5|TRBD1|16
CASSEARGQGDQPQHF
TGTGCCAGCAGTGAAGCGCGGGGACAGGGCGATCAGCCCCAGCATTTT
>TRBV5-1|few|TRBJ1-5|.|14
CASSLESGTPPQHF
TGCGCCAGCAGCTTGGAGTCAGGGACACCGCCCCAGCATTTT
>TRBV7-9|.|TRBJ2-1|TRBD1|12
CASSQLDRGQFF
TGTGCCAGCAGCCAGTTAGACAGGGGGCAGTTCTTC
>TRBV5-1|.|TRBJ1-5|.|17
CASSLARGGASNQPQHF
TGCGCCAGCAGCTTGGCAAGGGGGGGGGCAAGCAATCAGCCCCAGCATTTT
>TRBV12-5|.|TRBJ2-4|TRBD2|14
CASSSGDDKNIQYF
TGTGCTAGTTCTAGCGGGGATGACAAAAACATTCAGTACTTC
>TRBV7-9|.|TRBJ1-2|TRBD1|14
CASSPHRTGKGYTF
TGTGCCAGCAGCCCCCACAGGACAGGGAAAGGCTACACCTTC
>TRBV18|.|TRBJ1-3|.|17
CASSPGPRRISGNTIYF
TGTGCCAGCTCACCGGGGCCTCGCAGAATCTCTGGAAACACCATATATTTT
>TRBV28|.|TRBJ1-3|TRBD1|13
CASSRQGENTIYF
TGTGCCAGCAGTAGACAGGGGGAAAACACCATATATTTT
>TRBV7-9|.|TRBJ2-1|TRBD2|13
CASSFSGGGEQFF
TGTGCCAGCAGCTTTAGCGGGGGGGGTGAGCAGTTCTTC